This TCR beta chain was obtained from a study of T cell repertoires in cytomegalovirus infection. For the study at large: Public signatures in TCR beta pointed to CMV infection and matching HLA type.

This CDR3 is 14 amino acids long. The germline gives CDR1 SNHLY, CDR2 FYNNEI. V was shortened by 0 bases and J by 1 base, with 6 bases between the two germline ends. Study-wide findings and caveats: Dominant in the ex vivo response were TCR beta clonotypes restricted by HLA-C and specific for CMV.

TCRdb independently ran MiXCR on the reads; one entry per CDR3 protein. This sample yields 550,000 to 850,000 distinct CDR3 sequences, of which around a third are seen a single time; roughly 18% belongs to the top ten. With respect to this clonotype: The antigen is not known.

Sequences were derived from cultured PBMCs, sampled from culture after CMV antigen stimulation. The TCR sequence derives from a human donor in good health (CMV status not recorded). Some clones in this sample may be carry-over from other donors' samples. This chain links TRBV2 with TRBJ2-5; D is uncertain. The CDR3: CASSEARFQETQYF. CDR3 bases: TGTGCCAGCAGTGAAGCGCGCTTCCAAGAGACCCAGTACTTC.